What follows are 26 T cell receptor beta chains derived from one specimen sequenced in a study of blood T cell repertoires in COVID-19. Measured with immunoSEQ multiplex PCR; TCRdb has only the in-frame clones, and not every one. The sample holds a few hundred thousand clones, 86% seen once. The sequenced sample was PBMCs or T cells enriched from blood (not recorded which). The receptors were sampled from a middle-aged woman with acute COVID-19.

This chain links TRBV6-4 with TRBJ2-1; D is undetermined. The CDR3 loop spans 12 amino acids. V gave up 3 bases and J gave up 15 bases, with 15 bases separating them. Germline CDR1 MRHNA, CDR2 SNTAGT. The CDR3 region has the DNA TGTGCCAGCAGTGAATGGGCTTTAGGCCTGTTCTTC. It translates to CASSEWALGLFF.

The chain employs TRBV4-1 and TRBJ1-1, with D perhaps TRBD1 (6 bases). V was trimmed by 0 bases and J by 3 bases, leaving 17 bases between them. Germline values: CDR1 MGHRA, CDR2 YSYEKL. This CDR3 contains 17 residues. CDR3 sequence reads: CASSQEVRGGAYTEAFF. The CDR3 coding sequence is TGCGCCAGCAGCCAAGAGGTCCGGGGGGGCGCTTACACTGAAGCTTTCTTT.

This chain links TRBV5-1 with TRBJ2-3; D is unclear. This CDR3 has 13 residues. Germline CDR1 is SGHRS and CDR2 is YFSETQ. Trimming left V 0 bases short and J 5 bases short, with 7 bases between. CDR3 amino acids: CASSLAGVDTQYF. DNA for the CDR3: TGCGCCAGCAGCTTGGCCGGAGTAGATACGCAGTATTTT.

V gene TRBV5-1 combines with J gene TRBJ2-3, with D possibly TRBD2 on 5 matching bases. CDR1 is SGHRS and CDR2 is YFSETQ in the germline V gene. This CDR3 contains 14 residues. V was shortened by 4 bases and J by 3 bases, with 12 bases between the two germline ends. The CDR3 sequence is CASSLETRTDTQYF. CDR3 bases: TGCGCCAGCAGCCTCGAAACTAGAACAGATACGCAGTATTTT.

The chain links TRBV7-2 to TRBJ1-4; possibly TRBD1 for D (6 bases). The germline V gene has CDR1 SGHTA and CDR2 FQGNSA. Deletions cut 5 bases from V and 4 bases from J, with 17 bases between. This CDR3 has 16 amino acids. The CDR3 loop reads CASSTQGQTINEKLFF. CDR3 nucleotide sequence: TGTGCCAGCAGCACACAAGGACAGACGATTAATGAAAAACTGTTTTTT.

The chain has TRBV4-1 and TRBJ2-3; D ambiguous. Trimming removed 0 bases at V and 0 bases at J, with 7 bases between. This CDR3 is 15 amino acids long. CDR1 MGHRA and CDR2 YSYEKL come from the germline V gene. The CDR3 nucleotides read TGCGCCAGCAGCCAAGATGGCGGAAGCACAGATACGCAGTATTTT. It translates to CASSQDGGSTDTQYF.

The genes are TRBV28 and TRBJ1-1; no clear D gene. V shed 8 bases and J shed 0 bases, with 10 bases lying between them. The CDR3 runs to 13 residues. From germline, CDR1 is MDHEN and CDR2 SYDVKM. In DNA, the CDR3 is TGTGCCAGCGGAGGCAGGATGAACACTGAAGCTTTCTTT. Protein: CASGGRMNTEAFF.

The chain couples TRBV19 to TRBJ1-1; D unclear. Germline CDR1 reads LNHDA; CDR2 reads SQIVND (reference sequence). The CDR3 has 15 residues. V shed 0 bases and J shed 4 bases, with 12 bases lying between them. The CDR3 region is CASSIDERGGTEAFF. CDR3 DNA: TGTGCCAGTAGTATAGATGAGCGGGGAGGCACTGAAGCTTTCTTT. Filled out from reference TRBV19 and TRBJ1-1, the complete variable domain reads DGGITQSPKYLFRKEGQNVTLSCEQNLNHDAMYWYRQDPGQGLRLIYYSQIVNDFQKGDIAEGYSVSREKKESFPLTVTSAQKNPTAFYLCASSIDERGGTEAFFGQGTRLTVV.

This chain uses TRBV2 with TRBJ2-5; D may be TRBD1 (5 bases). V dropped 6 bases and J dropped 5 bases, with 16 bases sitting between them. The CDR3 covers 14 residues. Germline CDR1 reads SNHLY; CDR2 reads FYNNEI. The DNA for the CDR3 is TGTGCCAGCAGAAGCGACAGCTCCGGGGAGACCCAGTACTTC. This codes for CASRSDSSGETQYF.

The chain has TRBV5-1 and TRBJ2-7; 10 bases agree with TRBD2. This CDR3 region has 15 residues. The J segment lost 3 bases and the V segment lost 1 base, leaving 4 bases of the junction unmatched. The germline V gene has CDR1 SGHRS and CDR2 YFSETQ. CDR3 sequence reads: CASSLLAGANYEQYF. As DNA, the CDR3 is TGCGCCAGCAGCTTGCTAGCGGGGGCAAACTACGAGCAGTACTTC.

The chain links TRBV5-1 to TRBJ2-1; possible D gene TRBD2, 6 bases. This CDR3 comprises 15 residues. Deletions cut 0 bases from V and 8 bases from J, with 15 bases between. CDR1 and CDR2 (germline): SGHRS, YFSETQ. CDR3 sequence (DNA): TGCGCCAGCAGCTTGGACGGAGGGAGTACCGATGAGCAGTTCTTC. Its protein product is CASSLDGGSTDEQFF.

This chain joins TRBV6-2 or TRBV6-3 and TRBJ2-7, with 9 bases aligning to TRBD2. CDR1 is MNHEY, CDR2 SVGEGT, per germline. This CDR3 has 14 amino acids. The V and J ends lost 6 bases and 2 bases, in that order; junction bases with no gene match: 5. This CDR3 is CASSLRGGAYEQYF. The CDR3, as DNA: TGTGCCAGCAGCCTCCGCGGGGGGGCCTACGAGCAGTACTTC.

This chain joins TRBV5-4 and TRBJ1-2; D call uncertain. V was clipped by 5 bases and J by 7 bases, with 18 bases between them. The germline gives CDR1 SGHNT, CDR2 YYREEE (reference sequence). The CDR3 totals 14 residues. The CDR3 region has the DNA TGTGCCAGCAGTCCCGGCGGGAGGGAGCCTGGCTACACCTTC. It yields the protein CASSPGGREPGYTF.

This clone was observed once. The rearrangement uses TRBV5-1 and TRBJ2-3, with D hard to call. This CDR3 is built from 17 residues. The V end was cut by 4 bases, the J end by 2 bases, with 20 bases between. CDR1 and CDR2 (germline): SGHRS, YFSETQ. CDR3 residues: CASSLLGEYPPTDTQYF. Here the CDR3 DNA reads TGCGCCAGCAGCCTCTTAGGAGAGTACCCCCCCACAGATACGCAGTATTTT.

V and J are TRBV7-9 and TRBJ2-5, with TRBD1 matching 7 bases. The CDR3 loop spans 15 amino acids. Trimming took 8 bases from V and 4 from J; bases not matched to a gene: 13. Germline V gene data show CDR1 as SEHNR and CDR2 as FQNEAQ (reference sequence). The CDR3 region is CASGPTGVRAETQYF. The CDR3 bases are TGTGCCAGCGGACCCACAGGGGTGAGGGCAGAGACCCAGTACTTC.

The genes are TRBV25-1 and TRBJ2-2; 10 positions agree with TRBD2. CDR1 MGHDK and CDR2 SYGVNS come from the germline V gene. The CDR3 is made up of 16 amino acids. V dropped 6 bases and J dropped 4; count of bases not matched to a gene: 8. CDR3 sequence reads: CASRSLAGVGTGELFF. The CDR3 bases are TGTGCCAGCAGAAGCCTAGCGGGAGTCGGCACCGGGGAGCTGTTTTTT.

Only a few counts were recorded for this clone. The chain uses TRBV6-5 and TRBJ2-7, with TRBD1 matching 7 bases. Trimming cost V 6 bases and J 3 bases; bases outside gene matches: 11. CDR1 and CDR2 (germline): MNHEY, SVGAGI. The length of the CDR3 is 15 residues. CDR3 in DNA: TGTGCCAGCAGCCTTACTCACGGGACAGTCTACGAGCAGTACTTC. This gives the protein CASSLTHGTVYEQYF.

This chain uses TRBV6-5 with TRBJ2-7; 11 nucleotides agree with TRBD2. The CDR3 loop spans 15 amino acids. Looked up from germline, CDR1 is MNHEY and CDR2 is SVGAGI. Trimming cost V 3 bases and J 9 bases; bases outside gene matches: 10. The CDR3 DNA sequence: TGTGCCAGCAGTTATGGACTAGCGGGTTATGACGGGCAGTACTTC. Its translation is CASSYGLAGYDGQYF.

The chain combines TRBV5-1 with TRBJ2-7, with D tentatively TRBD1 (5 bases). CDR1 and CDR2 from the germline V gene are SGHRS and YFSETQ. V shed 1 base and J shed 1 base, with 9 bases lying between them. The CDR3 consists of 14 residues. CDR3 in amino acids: CASSLMGRSYEQYF. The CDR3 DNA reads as TGCGCCAGCAGCTTGATGGGGCGGTCCTACGAGCAGTACTTC.

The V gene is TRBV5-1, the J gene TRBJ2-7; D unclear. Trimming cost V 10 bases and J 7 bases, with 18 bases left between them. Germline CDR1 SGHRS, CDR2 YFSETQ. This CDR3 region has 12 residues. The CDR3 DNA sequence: TGCGCCTCGGGTCTAGTGGATCGGGAGCAGTACTTC. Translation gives CASGLVDREQYF.

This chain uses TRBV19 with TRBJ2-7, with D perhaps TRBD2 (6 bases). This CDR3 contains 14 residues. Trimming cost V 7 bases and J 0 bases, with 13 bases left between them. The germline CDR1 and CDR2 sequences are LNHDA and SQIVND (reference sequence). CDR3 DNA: TGTGCCAGTAAAGTTTACGGGAGCTCCTACGAGCAGTACTTC. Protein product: CASKVYGSSYEQYF.

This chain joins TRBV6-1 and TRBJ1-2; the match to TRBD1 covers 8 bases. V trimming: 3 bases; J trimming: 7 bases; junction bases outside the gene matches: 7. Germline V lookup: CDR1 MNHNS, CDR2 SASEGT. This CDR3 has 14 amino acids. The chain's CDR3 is CASSDAQGVGGYTF. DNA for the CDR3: TGTGCCAGCAGTGACGCACAGGGGGTGGGTGGCTACACCTTC.

The CDR3 nucleotides are TGTGCCAGTCTAGGGGAGGGAGCTCGTAATCAGCCCCAGCATTTT. The encoded protein is CASLGEGARNQPQHF. The chain employs TRBV19 and TRBJ1-5; D possibly corresponds to TRBD1 (5 bases). This CDR3 region has 15 residues. CDR1 and CDR2 (germline): LNHDA, SQIVND (reference sequence). V lost 8 bases and J lost 4, with 18 bases in between.

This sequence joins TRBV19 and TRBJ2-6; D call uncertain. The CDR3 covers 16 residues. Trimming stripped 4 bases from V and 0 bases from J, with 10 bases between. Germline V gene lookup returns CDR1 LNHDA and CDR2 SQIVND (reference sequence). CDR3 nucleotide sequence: TGTGCCAGTAGTAAACGAGGCAGCTCTGGGGCCAACGTCCTGACTTTC. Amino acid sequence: CASSKRGSSGANVLTF.

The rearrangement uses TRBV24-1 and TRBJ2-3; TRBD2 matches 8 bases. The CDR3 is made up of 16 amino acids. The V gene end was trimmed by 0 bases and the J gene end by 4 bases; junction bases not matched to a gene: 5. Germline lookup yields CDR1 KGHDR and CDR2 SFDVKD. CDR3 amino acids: CATSDLRAGVADTQYF. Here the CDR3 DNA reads TGTGCCACCAGTGATTTGCGAGCGGGAGTGGCAGATACGCAGTATTTT.

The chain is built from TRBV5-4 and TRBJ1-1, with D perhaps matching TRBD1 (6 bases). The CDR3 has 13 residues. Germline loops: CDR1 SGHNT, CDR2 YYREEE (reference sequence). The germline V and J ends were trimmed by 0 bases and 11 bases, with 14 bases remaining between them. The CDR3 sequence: CASSLADSERAFF. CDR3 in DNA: TGTGCCAGCAGCTTGGCGGACAGCGAGCGGGCTTTCTTT.